This T cell receptor (beta chain) was observed in a study of cytomegalovirus exposure and HLA in healthy donors. Note on this clone: Its antigen remains unknown.

Use of 60 Vbeta and 13 Jbeta primers characterized the PCR. Method: immunoSEQ multiplex PCR; TCRdb's copy keeps in-frame clones and lacks some. The table includes 200,000 or so clones, 75% to 90% detected once. Findings and limits, study-wide: Later, TCR association rates were found to vary by HLA locus, highest for DRB1 and lowest for HLA-C. Accurate predictions that matched the HLA-A and HLA-B alleles of most subjects were reportedly made from TCR beta sequences.

The sequencing input was PBMCs. This TCR was sampled from a boy younger than 10 in good health and CMV-seronegative.

CDR3 protein: CASTPGTGANYGYTF. The CDR3 coding sequence is TGCGCCAGCACCCCCGGGACAGGGGCAAACTATGGCTACACCTTC. V is TRBV4-1 and J is TRBJ1-2; TRBD1 matches 10 bases. The CDR3 is 15 residues long. Germline trimming cut 7 bases from V and 2 bases from J; bases unmatched to any gene: 7. Germline V lookup: CDR1 MGHRA, CDR2 YSYEKL.